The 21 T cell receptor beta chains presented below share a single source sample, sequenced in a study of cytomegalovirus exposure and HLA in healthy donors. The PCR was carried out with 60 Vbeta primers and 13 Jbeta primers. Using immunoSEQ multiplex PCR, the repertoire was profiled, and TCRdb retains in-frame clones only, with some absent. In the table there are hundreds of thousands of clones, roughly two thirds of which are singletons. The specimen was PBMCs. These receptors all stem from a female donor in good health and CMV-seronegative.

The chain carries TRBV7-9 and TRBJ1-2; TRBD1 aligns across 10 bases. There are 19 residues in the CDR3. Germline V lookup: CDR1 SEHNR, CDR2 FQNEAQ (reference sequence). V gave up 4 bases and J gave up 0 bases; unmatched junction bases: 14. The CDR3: CASSSFKPGQGLPNYGYTF. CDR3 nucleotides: TGTGCCAGCAGCTCCTTCAAACCGGGACAGGGGCTACCTAACTATGGCTACACCTTC.

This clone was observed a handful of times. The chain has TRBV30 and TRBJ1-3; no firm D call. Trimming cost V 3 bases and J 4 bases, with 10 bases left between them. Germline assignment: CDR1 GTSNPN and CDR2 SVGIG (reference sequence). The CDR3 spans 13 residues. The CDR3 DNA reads TGTGCCTGGAGCCCCGACGGGGGAAACACCATATATTTT. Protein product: CAWSPDGGNTIYF.

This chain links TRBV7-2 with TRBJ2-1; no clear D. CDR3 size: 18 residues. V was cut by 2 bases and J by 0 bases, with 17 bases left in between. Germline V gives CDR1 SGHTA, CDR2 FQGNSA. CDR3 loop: CASSLNRRLFVSYNEQFF. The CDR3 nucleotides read TGTGCCAGCAGCTTAAATCGTCGACTGTTTGTCTCCTACAATGAGCAGTTCTTC.

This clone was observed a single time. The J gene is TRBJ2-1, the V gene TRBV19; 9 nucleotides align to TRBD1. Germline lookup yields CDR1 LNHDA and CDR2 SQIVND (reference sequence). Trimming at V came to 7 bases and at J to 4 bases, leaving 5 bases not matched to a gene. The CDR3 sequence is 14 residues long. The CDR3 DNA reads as TGTGCCAGTATCCCGGGACAGGGATACAATGAGCAGTTCTTC. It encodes CASIPGQGYNEQFF.

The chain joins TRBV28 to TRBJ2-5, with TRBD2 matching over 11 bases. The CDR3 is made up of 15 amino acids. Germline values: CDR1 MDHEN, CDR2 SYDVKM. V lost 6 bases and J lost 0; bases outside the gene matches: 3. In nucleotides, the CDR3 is TGTGCCAGCAGACGACTAGCGGGAAACCAAGAGACCCAGTACTTC. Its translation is CASRRLAGNQETQYF.

Here the CDR3 reads CASSPGGALGPYGYTF. As DNA, the CDR3 is TGTGCCAGCAGCCCCGGGGGGGCGTTGGGGCCGTATGGCTACACCTTC. The V and J genes are TRBV7-9 and TRBJ1-2, with a tentative D call TRBD1 (6 bases). The germline CDR1 and CDR2 sequences are SEHNR and FQNEAQ (reference sequence). V shed 5 bases and J shed 5 bases, with 21 bases lying between them. The CDR3 has 16 amino acids.

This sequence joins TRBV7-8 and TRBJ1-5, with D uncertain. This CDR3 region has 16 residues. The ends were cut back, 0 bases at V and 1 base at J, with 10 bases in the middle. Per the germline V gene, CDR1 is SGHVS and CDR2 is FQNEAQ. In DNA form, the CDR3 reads TGTGCCAGCAGCTTAGCCAGGCGAGGGAGCAATCAGCCCCAGCATTTT. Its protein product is CASSLARRGSNQPQHF.

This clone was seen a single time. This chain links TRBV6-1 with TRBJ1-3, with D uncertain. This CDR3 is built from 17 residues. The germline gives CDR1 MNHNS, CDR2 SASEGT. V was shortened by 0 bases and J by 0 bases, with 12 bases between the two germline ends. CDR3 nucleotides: TGTGCCAGCAGTGAAGCTAAGATTCCGGTCTCTGGAAACACCATATATTTT. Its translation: CASSEAKIPVSGNTIYF.

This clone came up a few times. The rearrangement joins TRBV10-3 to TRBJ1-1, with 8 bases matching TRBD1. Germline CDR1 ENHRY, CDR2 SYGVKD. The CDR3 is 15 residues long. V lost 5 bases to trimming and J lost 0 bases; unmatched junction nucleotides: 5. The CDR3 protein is CAISPGGPVNTEAFF. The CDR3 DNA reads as TGTGCCATCAGTCCAGGGGGCCCGGTGAACACTGAAGCTTTCTTT.

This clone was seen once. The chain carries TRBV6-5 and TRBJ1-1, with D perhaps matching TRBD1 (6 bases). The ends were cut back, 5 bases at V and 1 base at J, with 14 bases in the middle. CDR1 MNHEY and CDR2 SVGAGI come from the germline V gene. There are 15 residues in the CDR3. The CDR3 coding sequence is TGTGCCAGCAGTCCTCTGGGCAGGGGGAACACTGAAGCTTTCTTT. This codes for CASSPLGRGNTEAFF.

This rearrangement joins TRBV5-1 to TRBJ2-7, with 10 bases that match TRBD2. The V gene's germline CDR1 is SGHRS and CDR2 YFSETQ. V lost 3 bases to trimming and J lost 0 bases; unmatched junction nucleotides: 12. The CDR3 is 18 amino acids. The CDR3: CASSYGTSVYTSSYEQYF. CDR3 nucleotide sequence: TGCGCCAGCAGCTATGGGACTAGCGTCTACACGAGCTCCTACGAGCAGTACTTC. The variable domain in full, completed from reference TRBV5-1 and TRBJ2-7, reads KAGVTQTPRYLIKTRGQQVTLSCSPISGHRSVSWYQQTPGQGLQFLFEYFSETQRNKGNFPGRFSGRQFSNSRSEMNVSTLELGDSALYLCASSYGTSVYTSSYEQYFGPGTRLTVT.

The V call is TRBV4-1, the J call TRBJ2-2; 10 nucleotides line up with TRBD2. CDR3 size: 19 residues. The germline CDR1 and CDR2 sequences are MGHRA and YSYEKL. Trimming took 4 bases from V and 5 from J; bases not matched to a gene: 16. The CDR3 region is CASSLGPPTSGTMTGELFF. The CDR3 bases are TGCGCCAGCAGCCTAGGGCCCCCCACTAGCGGGACAATGACCGGGGAGCTGTTTTTT.

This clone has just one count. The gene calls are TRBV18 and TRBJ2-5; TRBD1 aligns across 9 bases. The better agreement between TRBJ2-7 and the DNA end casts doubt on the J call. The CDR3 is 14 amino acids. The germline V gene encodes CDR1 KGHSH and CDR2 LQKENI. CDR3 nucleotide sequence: TGTGCCAGCTCACCGGGACAGGGATCCTACGAGCAGTACTTC. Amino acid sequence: CASSPGQGSYEQYF.

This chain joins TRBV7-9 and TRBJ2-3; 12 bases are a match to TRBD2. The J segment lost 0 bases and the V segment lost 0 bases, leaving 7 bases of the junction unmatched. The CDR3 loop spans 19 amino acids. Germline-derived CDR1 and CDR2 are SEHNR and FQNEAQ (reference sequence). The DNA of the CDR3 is TGTGCCAGCAGCTTAGCTCGACTAGCGGGAGTATCTAGCACAGATACGCAGTATTTT. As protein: CASSLARLAGVSSTDTQYF.

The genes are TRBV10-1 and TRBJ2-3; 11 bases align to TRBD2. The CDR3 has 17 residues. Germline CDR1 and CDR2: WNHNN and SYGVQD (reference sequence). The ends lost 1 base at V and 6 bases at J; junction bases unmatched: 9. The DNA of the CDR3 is TGCGCCAGCAGTGAGTTTAGGCTAGCGGGAGGTAGGGATACGCAGTATTTT. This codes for CASSEFRLAGGRDTQYF.

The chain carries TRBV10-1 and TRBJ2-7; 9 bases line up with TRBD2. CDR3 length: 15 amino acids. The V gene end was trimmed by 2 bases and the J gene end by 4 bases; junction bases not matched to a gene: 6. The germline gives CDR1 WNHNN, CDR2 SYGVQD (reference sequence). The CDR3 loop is CASSEGIAGAYEQYF. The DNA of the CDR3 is TGCGCCAGCAGTGAGGGAATAGCGGGAGCATACGAGCAGTACTTC.

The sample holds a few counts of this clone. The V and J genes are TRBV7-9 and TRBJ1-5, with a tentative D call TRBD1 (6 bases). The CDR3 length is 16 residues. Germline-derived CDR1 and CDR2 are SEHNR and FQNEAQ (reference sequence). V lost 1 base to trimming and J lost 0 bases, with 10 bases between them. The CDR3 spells CASSLGTADSNQPQHF. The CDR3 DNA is TGTGCCAGCAGCTTAGGGACAGCAGATAGCAATCAGCCCCAGCATTTT.

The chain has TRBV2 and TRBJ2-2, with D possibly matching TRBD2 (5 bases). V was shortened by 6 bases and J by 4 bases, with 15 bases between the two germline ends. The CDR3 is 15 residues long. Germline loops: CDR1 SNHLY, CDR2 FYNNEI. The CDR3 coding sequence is TGTGCCAGCAGCCTCCGAGAGGGAACCACCGGGGAGCTGTTTTTT. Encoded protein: CASSLREGTTGELFF.

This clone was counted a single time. The CDR3 DNA is TGTGCCAGCAGCTTTTGGACAGGGGGCATCCAAGAGACCCAGTACTTC. Protein sequence: CASSFWTGGIQETQYF. The chain recombines TRBV7-9 with TRBJ2-5, with 11 nucleotides matching TRBD1. The length of the CDR3 is 16 residues. The V gene's germline CDR1 is SEHNR and CDR2 FQNEAQ (reference sequence). The J segment lost 1 base and the V segment lost 3 bases, leaving 4 bases of the junction unmatched.

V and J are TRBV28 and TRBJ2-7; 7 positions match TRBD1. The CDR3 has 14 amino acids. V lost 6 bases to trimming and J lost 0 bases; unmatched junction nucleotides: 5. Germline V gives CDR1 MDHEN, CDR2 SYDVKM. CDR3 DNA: TGTGCCAGCAGAAAACAGGGGTACTCCTACGAGCAGTACTTC. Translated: CASRKQGYSYEQYF. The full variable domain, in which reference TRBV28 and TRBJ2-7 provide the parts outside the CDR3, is DVKVTQSSRYLVKRTGEKVFLECVQDMDHENMFWYRQDPGLGLRLIYFSYDVKMKEKGDIPEGYSVSREKKERFSLILESASTNQTSMYLCASRKQGYSYEQYFGPGTRLTVT.

The CDR3 nucleotides read TGTGCCAGCAGCGTAGAGGAGAGCACTGAAGCTTTCTTT. Its translation is CASSVEESTEAFF. V is TRBV9 and J is TRBJ1-1; D remains unclear. Looked up from germline, CDR1 is SGDLS and CDR2 is YYNGEE. Trimming cost V 0 bases and J 4 bases, with 7 bases left between them. The CDR3 length is 13 residues.